The 24 T cell receptor beta chains below were found in one sample sequenced in a study of identical twins (dated by TCRdb to the mid-2010s). The protocol used for the library was 5' RACE. Sequencing instrument: Illumina HiSeq 2000. TCRdb cleaned the public reads at Q25 with fastp, built clones with MiXCR and kept in-frame beta chains. Every CDR3 protein is listed once, alongside the most common genes and DNA of its rows. The sample table records about 660,000 distinct CDR3 sequences; approximately 9% of these occur just once. The top ten clones comprise 0.75% to 1% of the sample. The sample also formed part of further work on yellow fever vaccine responses in identical twins.

The sample taken for sequencing was PBMCs. The receptors shown here come from a woman between 18 and 30 years old in good health.

This clonotype appeared a few times. The J gene is TRBJ2-1, the V gene TRBV5-1; 8 bases match TRBD2. The CDR3 length is 16 residues. Germline V gives CDR1 SGHRS, CDR2 YFSETQ. The V gene end was trimmed by 0 bases and the J gene end by 4 bases; junction bases not matched to a gene: 6. CDR3 sequence: CASSLEEASGYNEQFF. CDR3 in DNA: TGCGCCAGCAGCTTGGAGGAGGCTAGCGGGTACAATGAGCAGTTCTTC.

This sequence joins TRBV7-9 and TRBJ2-1, with unresolved D. V was cut by 2 bases and J by 6 bases, with 8 bases left in between. Germline V gene sequence: CDR1 SEHNR, CDR2 FQNEAQ (reference sequence). CDR3 length equals 13 residues. The CDR3 spells CASSLSVSNEQFF. The DNA of the CDR3 is TGTGCCAGCAGCTTATCAGTCTCCAATGAGCAGTTCTTC.

CDR3 bases: TGTGCCAGCAGTGAAAGTCAAGTTAATGAGGAAGAGACCCAGTACTTC. It specifies CASSESQVNEEETQYF. The genes are TRBV25-1 and TRBJ2-5; D ambiguous. The CDR3 is made up of 16 amino acids. The germline CDR1 and CDR2 sequences are MGHDK and SYGVNS. Trimming took off 2 bases at V and 3 bases at J, with 16 bases between the two ends.

The CDR3 sequence: CASSPRLSGLSSYNEQFF. The DNA for the CDR3 is TGTGCCAGCTCACCGCGTTTATCGGGCCTGAGCTCCTACAATGAGCAGTTCTTC. The rearrangement links TRBV18 to TRBJ2-1; no reliable D call. The CDR3 is 18 amino acids. Deletions cut 3 bases from V and 0 bases from J, with 18 bases between. Germline V CDR1 and CDR2: KGHSH, LQKENI.

J is TRBJ2-3 and V is TRBV20-1; no firm D call. Trimming took 5 bases from V and 3 from J, leaving 6 bases between them. Germline-derived CDR1 and CDR2 are DFQATT and SNEGSKA (reference sequence). The CDR3 is 11 residues long. CDR3 sequence reads: CSALFTDTQYF. CDR3 DNA sequence: TGCAGTGCTCTTTTTACAGATACGCAGTATTTT.

This clonotype came up a few times. The chain joins TRBV7-8 to TRBJ1-5, with D unclear. This CDR3 contains 14 residues. Germline assignment: CDR1 SGHVS and CDR2 FQNEAQ. The germline V and J ends were trimmed by 6 bases and 5 bases, with 14 bases remaining between them. CDR3: CASSAGGIYQPQHF. The DNA of the CDR3 is TGTGCCAGCAGTGCCGGCGGGATATATCAGCCCCAGCATTTT. The full variable domain, completed using reference TRBV7-8 and TRBJ1-5, is GAGVSQSPRYKVAKRGQDVALRCDPISGHVSLFWYQQALGQGPEFLTYFQNEAQLDKSGLPSDRFFAERPEGSVSTLKIQRTQQEDSAVYLCASSAGGIYQPQHFGDGTRLSIL.

The chain links TRBV4-3 to TRBJ2-1; tentative D call: TRBD2 (5 bases). The V and J ends lost 0 bases and 11 bases respectively, with 11 bases between them. Germline V gene sequence: CDR1 LGHNA, CDR2 YSLEER. This CDR3 has 13 amino acids. The CDR3 loop reads CASSQEHPGKQFF. The CDR3, as DNA: TGCGCCAGCAGCCAAGAACATCCGGGAAAGCAGTTCTTC.

This clonotype was detected a few times. This chain uses TRBV4-1 with TRBJ2-5, with 7 nucleotides matching TRBD2. This CDR3 is built from 17 residues. Trimming cost V 4 bases and J 5 bases; bases outside gene matches: 16. The germline V gene has CDR1 MGHRA and CDR2 YSYEKL. The CDR3 DNA reads TGCGCCAGCAGCCCGGAACGGAGCGGGATAGGAGGGGAGACCCAGTACTTC. Protein product: CASSPERSGIGGETQYF.

This clonotype has more than one count but fewer than ten. This rearrangement joins TRBV7-6 to TRBJ2-5; TRBD1 agrees at 8 bases. CDR3 length: 15 amino acids. The germline V gene encodes CDR1 SGHVS and CDR2 FNYEAQ. J lost 4 bases, V lost 5 bases, and 9 bases had no gene match. CDR3 amino acids: CASSTLDRESETQYF. In DNA form, the CDR3 reads TGTGCCAGCAGCACCCTGGACAGGGAGTCAGAGACCCAGTACTTC.

This clonotype showed up many times. J is TRBJ2-3 and V is TRBV5-1; D gene unclear. The V and J ends lost 4 bases and 4 bases respectively, with 13 bases between them. The CDR3 totals 14 residues. The germline gives CDR1 SGHRS, CDR2 YFSETQ. CDR3 in amino acids: CASSTGSGADTQYF. The CDR3 DNA is TGCGCCAGCAGCACGGGCAGTGGGGCAGATACGCAGTATTTT.

J is TRBJ2-7 and V is TRBV28, with a weak D call TRBD1 (6 bases). Germline loops: CDR1 MDHEN, CDR2 SYDVKM. Deletions cut 7 bases from V and 7 bases from J, with 20 bases between. The CDR3 contains 14 residues. The CDR3 loop reads CASISGQRTGEQYF. In DNA, the CDR3 is TGTGCCAGCATATCCGGACAGAGAACGGGAGAGCAGTACTTC.

As regards this clonotype: Sequence at one end of the junction differs from germline and may be a read error. V usage is TRBV5-1 and J usage is TRBJ2-7; TRBD2 is a possible D gene (5 bases). Per germline, CDR1 SGHRS and CDR2 YFSETQ. This CDR3 region has 14 residues. The CDR3 DNA follows: TGCGCCTGCAGCTTTATGGACTTATCCTACGAGCAGTACTTC. Residues: CACSFMDLSYEQYF.

The chain employs TRBV4-3 and TRBJ1-1; D uncertain. The germline gives CDR1 LGHNA, CDR2 YSLEER. With 0 bases removed from V and 4 bases from J, the gap between germline ends came to 12 bases. The CDR3 is 15 residues long. The CDR3 spells CASSQEDRVGTEAFF. CDR3 coding DNA: TGCGCCAGCAGCCAAGAAGATAGGGTAGGCACTGAAGCTTTCTTT.

This clonotype has a handful of counts. The chain joins TRBV11-1 to TRBJ2-7, with 9 positions matching TRBD1. The CDR3 totals 18 residues. Trimming took 1 base from V and 4 from J; bases not matched to a gene: 14. Germline V gives CDR1 SGHAT, CDR2 FQDESV (reference sequence). The CDR3 spells CASSLVGQGSESPYEQYF. CDR3 coding DNA: TGTGCCAGCAGCTTAGTCGGACAGGGGTCTGAAAGTCCTTACGAGCAGTACTTC.

The chain recombines TRBV9 with TRBJ2-4; D is uncertain. This CDR3 spans 14 amino acids. Germline values: CDR1 SGDLS, CDR2 YYNGEE. Trimming left V 0 bases short and J 8 bases short, with 12 bases between. The CDR3 DNA is TGTGCCAGCAGCGTAGAGGGATATGGTGACATTCAGTACTTC. As protein: CASSVEGYGDIQYF.

This clonotype was seen at least ten times. This chain connects TRBV2 to TRBJ2-7; 7 positions agree with TRBD2. The CDR3 is made up of 14 amino acids. J lost 3 bases, V lost 8 bases, and 10 bases had no gene match. CDR1 is SNHLY and CDR2 is FYNNEI in the germline V gene. The CDR3 here is CASGLESRDYEQYF. CDR3 bases: TGTGCCAGCGGACTAGAATCGAGAGACTACGAGCAGTACTTC.

The chain uses TRBV7-9 and TRBJ2-7, with 13 nucleotides matching TRBD2. The CDR3 is 17 amino acids. Trimming took 5 bases from V and 0 from J; bases not matched to a gene: 7. Germline V gene lookup returns CDR1 SEHNR and CDR2 FQNEAQ (reference sequence). Written as DNA, the CDR3 is TGTGCCAGCAGCGAGGGGACTAGCGGGAAGAGCTCCTACGAGCAGTACTTC. Its translation is CASSEGTSGKSSYEQYF.

This clonotype was detected only a few times. J is TRBJ2-1 and V is TRBV30; the match to TRBD2 covers 11 bases. The V and J ends lost 1 base and 10 bases, in that order; junction bases with no gene match: 6. Germline V CDR1 and CDR2: GTSNPN, SVGIG (reference sequence). This CDR3 region has 14 residues. DNA for the CDR3: TGTGCCTGGAGTGCCCCGGGGACTAGCGGCGAGCAGTTCTTC. Its translation: CAWSAPGTSGEQFF. Full variable domain (outside the CDR3, taken from reference TRBV30 and TRBJ2-1): SQTIHQWPATLVQPVGSPLSLECTVEGTSNPNLYWYRQAAGRGLQLLFYSVGIGQISSEVPQNLSASRPQDRQFILSSKKLLLSDSGFYLCAWSAPGTSGEQFFGPGTRLTVL.

This clonotype appeared many times. The chain has TRBV5-1 and TRBJ1-4; 7 bases line up with TRBD1. The CDR3 covers 14 residues. With V trimmed by 0 bases and J by 5 bases, 1 base remained unmatched. Germline CDR1 is SGHRS and CDR2 is YFSETQ. CDR3 DNA sequence: TGCGCCAGCAGCTTGGGGGACAGCAATGAAAAACTGTTTTTT. This codes for CASSLGDSNEKLFF. Variable domain in full (rest from reference TRBV5-1 and TRBJ1-4): KAGVTQTPRYLIKTRGQQVTLSCSPISGHRSVSWYQQTPGQGLQFLFEYFSETQRNKGNFPGRFSGRQFSNSRSEMNVSTLELGDSALYLCASSLGDSNEKLFFGSGTQLSVL.

Only a few counts were recorded for this clonotype. The chain has TRBV2 and TRBJ2-2; perhaps TRBD1 as D (5 bases). CDR1 SNHLY and CDR2 FYNNEI come from the germline V gene. The CDR3 totals 15 residues. V was shortened by 2 bases and J by 0 bases, with 7 bases between the two germline ends. The DNA for the CDR3 is TGTGCCAGCAGTGAAAGGGGCACGAACACCGGGGAGCTGTTTTTT. This encodes CASSERGTNTGELFF.

This clonotype showed up just a few times. V gene TRBV6-2 or TRBV6-3 combines with J gene TRBJ2-7; 8 bases match TRBD1. From germline, CDR1 is MNHEY and CDR2 SVGEGT. V trimming: 0 bases; J trimming: 2 bases; junction bases outside the gene matches: 6. There are 16 residues in the CDR3. This CDR3 reads CASSYSNSRGPYEQYF. The CDR3 region has the DNA TGTGCCAGCAGTTACTCGAATTCCAGGGGGCCCTACGAGCAGTACTTC.

As concerns this clonotype: Since the CDR3 does not end with the conserved phenylalanine or tryptophan, this likely comes from a read error. The chain employs TRBV7-9 and TRBJ1-2; D call uncertain. Germline V gene lookup returns CDR1 SEHNR and CDR2 FQNEAQ (reference sequence). The V end was cut by 6 bases, the J end by 3 bases, with 11 bases between. The CDR3 consists of 13 residues. The CDR3 loop reads CASRDGWDYGYTL. DNA of the CDR3: TGTGCCAGCAGGGACGGATGGGACTATGGCTACACCCTC.

About this clonotype: At one of its ends the junction is not consistent with the germline gene, which may arise from a read error. The V gene is TRBV7-7, the J gene TRBJ2-5, with 14 bases fitting TRBD2. The CDR3 runs 16 residues. CDR1 and CDR2 (germline): SSHAT, FNYEAQ (reference sequence). The CDR3 is CASSLRLAGGLATQYF. CDR3 nucleotides: TGTGCTAGCAGCCTGAGACTAGCGGGGGGGCTCGCGACCCAGTACTTC.

This clonotype was seen only a few times. V gene TRBV20-1 combines with J gene TRBJ1-6; weak D call: TRBD1 (5 bases). The germline V gene has CDR1 DFQATT and CDR2 SNEGSKA (reference sequence). V gave up 2 bases and J gave up 8 bases, with 16 bases separating them. CDR3 length: 15 amino acids. The CDR3 is CSARLPGRVYSPLHF. In nucleotides, the CDR3 is TGCAGTGCTAGACTGCCGGGACGTGTCTATTCACCCCTCCACTTT.